There are many counts of the clone carrying this T cell receptor (beta chain). This sample was included in a study of T cells in Graves' hyperthyroidism and ophthalmopathy. Amplified regions were TCR beta CDR3 sequences from RNA transcripts. Carried out on the TCR CDR3, a first-round RT-PCR used the HTBI primer set. TCRdb used MiXCR to reprocess the multiplex PCR reads, holding one entry per CDR3 protein. The table has roughly 250,000 distinct CDR3 sequences, about a sixth seen once. The sequenced sample consisted of blood. This clonotype was obtained from a woman aged 18-29 years with Graves' ophthalmopathy.

The CDR3: CAWTSGSSYNEQFF. As DNA, the CDR3 is TGTGCCTGGACTAGCGGAAGCTCCTACAATGAGCAGTTCTTC. This chain links TRBV30 with TRBJ2-1; 7 bases match TRBD2. The V and J ends lost 4 bases and 0 bases, in that order; junction bases with no gene match: 3. CDR1 and CDR2 (germline): GTSNPN, SVGIG (reference sequence). CDR3 length equals 14 residues.